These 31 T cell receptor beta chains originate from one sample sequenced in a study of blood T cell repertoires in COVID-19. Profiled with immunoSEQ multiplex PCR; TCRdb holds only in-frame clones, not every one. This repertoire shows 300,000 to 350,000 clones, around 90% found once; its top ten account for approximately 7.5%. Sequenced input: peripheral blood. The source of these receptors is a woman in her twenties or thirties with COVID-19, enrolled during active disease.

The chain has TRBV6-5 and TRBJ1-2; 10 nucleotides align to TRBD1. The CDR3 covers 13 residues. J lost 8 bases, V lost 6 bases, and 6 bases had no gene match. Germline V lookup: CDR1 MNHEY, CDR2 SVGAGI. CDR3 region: CASSRTTGGGYTF. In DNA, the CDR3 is TGTGCCAGCAGCCGAACGACAGGGGGCGGCTACACCTTC.

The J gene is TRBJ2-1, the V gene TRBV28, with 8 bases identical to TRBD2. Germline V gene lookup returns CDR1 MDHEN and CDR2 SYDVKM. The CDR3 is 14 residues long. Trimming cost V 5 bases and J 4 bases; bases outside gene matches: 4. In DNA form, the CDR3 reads TGTGCCAGCAGTGGCGGGGGGCGTTACAATGAGCAGTTCTTC. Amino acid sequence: CASSGGGRYNEQFF.

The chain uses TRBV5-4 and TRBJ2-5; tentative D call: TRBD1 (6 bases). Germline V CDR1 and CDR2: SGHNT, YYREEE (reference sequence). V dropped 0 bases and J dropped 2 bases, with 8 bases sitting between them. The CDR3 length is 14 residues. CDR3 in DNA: TGTGCCAGCAGCTTGGTTGGACAGCAAGAGACCCAGTACTTC. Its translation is CASSLVGQQETQYF.

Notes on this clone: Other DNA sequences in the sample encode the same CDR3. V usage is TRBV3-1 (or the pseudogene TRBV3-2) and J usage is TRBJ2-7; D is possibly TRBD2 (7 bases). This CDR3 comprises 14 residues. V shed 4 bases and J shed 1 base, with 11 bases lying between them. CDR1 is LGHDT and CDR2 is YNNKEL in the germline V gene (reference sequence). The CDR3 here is CASSPGRGSYEQYF. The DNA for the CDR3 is TGTGCCAGCAGCCCGGGGAGGGGGTCCTACGAGCAGTACTTC.

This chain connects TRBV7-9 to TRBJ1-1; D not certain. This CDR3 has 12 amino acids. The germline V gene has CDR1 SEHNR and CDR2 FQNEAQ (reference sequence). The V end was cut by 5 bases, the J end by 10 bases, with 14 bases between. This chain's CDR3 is CASSGGPAGAFF. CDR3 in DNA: TGTGCCAGCAGCGGCGGCCCGGCCGGAGCTTTCTTT. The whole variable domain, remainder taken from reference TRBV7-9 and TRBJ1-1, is DTGVSQNPRHKITKRGQNVTFRCDPISEHNRLYWYRQTLGQGPEFLTYFQNEAQLEKSRLLSDRFSAERPKGSFSTLEIQRTEQGDSAMYLCASSGGPAGAFFGQGTRLTVV.

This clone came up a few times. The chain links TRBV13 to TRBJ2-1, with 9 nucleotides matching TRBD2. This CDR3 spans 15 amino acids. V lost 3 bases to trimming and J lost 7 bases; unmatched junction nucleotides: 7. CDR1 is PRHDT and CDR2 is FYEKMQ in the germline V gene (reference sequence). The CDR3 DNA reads TGTGCCAGCAGCTTCTGGATAGCGGGAGTTAATGAGCAGTTCTTC. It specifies CASSFWIAGVNEQFF. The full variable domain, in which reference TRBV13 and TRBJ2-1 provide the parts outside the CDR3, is AAGVIQSPRHLIKEKRETATLKCYPIPRHDTVYWYQQGPGQDPQFLISFYEKMQSDKGSIPDRFSAQQFSDYHSELNMSSLELGDSALYFCASSFWIAGVNEQFFGPGTRLTVL.

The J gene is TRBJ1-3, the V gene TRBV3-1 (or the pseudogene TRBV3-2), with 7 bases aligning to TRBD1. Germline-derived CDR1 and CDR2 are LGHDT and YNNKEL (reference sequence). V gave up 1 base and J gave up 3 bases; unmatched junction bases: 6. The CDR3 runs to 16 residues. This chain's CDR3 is CASSQGAGGDGNTIYF. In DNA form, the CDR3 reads TGTGCCAGCAGCCAAGGCGCAGGGGGTGATGGAAACACCATATATTTT.

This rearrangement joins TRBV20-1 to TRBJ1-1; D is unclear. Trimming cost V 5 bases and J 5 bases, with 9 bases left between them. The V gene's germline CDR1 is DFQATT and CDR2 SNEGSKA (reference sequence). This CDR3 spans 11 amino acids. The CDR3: CSAPAGTEAFF. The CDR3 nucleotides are TGCAGTGCTCCTGCGGGGACTGAAGCTTTCTTT.

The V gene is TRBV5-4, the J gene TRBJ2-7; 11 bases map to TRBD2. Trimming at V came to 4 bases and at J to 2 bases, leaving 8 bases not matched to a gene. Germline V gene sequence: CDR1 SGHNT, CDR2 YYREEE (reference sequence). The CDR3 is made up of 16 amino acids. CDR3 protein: CASSQNRLAGTYEQYF. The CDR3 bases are TGTGCCAGCAGCCAGAACCGACTAGCGGGGACCTACGAGCAGTACTTC.

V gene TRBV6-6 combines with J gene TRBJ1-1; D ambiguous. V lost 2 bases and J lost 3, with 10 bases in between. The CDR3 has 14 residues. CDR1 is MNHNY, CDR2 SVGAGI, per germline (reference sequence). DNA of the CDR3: TGTGCCAGCAGTTACAGACTGACTGACACTGAAGCTTTCTTT. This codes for CASSYRLTDTEAFF.

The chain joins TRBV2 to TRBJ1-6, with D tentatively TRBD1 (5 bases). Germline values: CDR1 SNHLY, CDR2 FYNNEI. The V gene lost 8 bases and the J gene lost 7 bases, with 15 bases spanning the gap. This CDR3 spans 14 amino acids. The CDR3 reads CASGRTIGNSPLHF. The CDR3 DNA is TGTGCCAGCGGAAGGACAATAGGAAATTCACCCCTCCACTTT.

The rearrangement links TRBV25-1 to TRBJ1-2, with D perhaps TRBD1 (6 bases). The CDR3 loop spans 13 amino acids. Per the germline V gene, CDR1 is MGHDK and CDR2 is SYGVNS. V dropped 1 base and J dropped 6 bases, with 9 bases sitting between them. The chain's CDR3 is CASSESAGDGYTF. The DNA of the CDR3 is TGTGCCAGCAGTGAATCGGCAGGGGATGGCTACACCTTC.

The CDR3 nucleotides read TGTGCCAGCAGTTCGGATACACTAGCGGGAGTAGGCTACAATGAGCAGTTCTTC. Encoded protein: CASSSDTLAGVGYNEQFF. The chain recombines TRBV28 with TRBJ2-1, with 11 bases lining up with TRBD2. Trimming removed 4 bases from V and 3 bases from J; junction bases left unmatched: 11. The V gene's germline CDR1 is MDHEN and CDR2 SYDVKM. The CDR3 spans 18 residues.

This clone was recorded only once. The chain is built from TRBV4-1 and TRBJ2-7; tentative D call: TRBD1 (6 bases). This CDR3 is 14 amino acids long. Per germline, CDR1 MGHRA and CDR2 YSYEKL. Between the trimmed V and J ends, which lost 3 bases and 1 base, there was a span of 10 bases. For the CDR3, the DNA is TGCGCCAGCAGCCACCAACAGGGATCCTACGAGCAGTACTTC. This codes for CASSHQQGSYEQYF.

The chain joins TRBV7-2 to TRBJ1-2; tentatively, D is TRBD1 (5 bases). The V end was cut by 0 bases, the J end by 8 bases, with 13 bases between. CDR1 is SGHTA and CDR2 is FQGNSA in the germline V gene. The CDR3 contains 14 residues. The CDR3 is CASSLAQGAAGYTF. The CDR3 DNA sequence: TGTGCCAGCAGCTTAGCGCAAGGGGCGGCCGGCTACACCTTC.

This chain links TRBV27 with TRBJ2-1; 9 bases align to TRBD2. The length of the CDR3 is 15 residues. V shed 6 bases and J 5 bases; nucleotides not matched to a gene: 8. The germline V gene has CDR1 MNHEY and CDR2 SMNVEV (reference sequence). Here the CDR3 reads CASRDLAGPHNEQFF. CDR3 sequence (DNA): TGTGCCAGCAGGGATCTAGCGGGGCCTCACAATGAGCAGTTCTTC.

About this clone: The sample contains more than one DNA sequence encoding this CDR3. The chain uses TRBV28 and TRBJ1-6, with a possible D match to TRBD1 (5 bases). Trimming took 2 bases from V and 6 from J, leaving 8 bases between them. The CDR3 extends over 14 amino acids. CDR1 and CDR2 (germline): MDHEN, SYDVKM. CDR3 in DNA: TGTGCCAGCAGTTTAACGGGGGTTAATTCACCCCTCCACTTT. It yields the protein CASSLTGVNSPLHF. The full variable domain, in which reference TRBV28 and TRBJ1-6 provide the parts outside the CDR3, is DVKVTQSSRYLVKRTGEKVFLECVQDMDHENMFWYRQDPGLGLRLIYFSYDVKMKEKGDIPEGYSVSREKKERFSLILESASTNQTSMYLCASSLTGVNSPLHFGNGTRLTVT.

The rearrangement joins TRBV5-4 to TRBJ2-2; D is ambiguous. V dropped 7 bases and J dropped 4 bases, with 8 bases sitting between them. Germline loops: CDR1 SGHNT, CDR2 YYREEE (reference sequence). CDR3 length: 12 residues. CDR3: CASPGTTGELFF. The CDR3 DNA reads TGTGCCAGCCCCGGTACCACCGGGGAGCTGTTTTTT.

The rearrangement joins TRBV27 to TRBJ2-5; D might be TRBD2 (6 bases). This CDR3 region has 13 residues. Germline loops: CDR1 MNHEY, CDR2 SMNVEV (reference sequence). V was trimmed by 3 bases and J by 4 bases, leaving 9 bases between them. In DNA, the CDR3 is TGTGCCAGCAGTTTGAACGGGAGAGAGACCCAGTACTTC. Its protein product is CASSLNGRETQYF.

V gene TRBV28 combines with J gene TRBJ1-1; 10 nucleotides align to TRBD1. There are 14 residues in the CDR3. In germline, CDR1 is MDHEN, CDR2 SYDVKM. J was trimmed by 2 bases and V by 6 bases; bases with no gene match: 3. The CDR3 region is CASRMTGGNTEAFF. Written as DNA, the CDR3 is TGTGCCAGCAGAATGACAGGGGGCAACACTGAAGCTTTCTTT.

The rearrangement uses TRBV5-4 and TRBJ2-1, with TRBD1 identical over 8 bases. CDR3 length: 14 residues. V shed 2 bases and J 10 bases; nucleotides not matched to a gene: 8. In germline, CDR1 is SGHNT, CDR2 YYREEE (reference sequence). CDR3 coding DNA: TGTGCCAGCAGCTTCCAAACAGGGGGTCGAGAGCAGTTCTTC. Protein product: CASSFQTGGREQFF.

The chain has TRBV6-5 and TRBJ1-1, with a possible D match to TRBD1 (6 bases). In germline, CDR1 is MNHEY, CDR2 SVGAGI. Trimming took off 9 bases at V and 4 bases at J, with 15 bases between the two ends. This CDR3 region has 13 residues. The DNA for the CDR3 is TGTGCCAGTCGAAGGACAGATACCACTGAAGCTTTCTTT. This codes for CASRRTDTTEAFF.

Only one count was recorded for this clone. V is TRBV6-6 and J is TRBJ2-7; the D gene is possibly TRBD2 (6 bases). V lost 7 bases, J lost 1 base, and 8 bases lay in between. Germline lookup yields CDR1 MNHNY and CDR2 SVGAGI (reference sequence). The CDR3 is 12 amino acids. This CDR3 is CASTGGSYEQYF. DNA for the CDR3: TGTGCCAGCACTGGGGGGTCCTACGAGCAGTACTTC.

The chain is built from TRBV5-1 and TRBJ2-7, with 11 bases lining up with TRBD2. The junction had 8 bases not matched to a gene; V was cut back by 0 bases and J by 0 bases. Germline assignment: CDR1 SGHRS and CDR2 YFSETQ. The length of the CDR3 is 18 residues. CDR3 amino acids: CASSLAEGTSGVSYEQYF. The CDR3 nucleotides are TGCGCCAGCAGCTTGGCCGAGGGGACTAGCGGTGTCTCCTACGAGCAGTACTTC.

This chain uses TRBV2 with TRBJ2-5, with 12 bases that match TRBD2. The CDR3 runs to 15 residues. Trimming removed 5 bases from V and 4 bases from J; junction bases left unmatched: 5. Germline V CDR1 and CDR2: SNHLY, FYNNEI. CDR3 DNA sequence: TGTGCCAGCAGTCTAGCGGGAGGGTATGGAGAGACCCAGTACTTC. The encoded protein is CASSLAGGYGETQYF.

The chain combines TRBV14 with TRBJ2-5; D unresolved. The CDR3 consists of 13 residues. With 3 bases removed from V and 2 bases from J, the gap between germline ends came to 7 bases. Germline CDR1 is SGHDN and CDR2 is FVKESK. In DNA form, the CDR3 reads TGTGCCAGCAGCCAGCGTAATCAAGAGACCCAGTACTTC. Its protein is CASSQRNQETQYF.

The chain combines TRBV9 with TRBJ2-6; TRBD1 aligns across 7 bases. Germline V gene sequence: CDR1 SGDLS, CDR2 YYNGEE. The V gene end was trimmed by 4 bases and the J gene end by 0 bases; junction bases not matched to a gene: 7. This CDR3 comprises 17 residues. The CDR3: CASSPTGQSSGANVLTF. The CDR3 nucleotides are TGTGCCAGCAGCCCGACGGGACAGAGCTCTGGGGCCAACGTCCTGACTTTC.

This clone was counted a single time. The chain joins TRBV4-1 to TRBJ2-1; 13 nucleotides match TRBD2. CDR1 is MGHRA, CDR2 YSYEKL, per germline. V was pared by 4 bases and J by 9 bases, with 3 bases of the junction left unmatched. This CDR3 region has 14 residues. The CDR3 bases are TGCGCCAGCAGCCCGGGACTAGCGGGGCCTGAGCAGTTCTTC. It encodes CASSPGLAGPEQFF.

CDR3 in amino acids: CASTGGANEKLFF. CDR3 DNA sequence: TGTGCCAGCACTGGCGGAGCGAATGAAAAACTGTTTTTT. The J gene is TRBJ1-4, the V gene TRBV27; D unresolved. There are 13 residues in the CDR3. Germline CDR1 MNHEY, CDR2 SMNVEV (reference sequence). The ends were cut back, 7 bases at V and 5 bases at J, with 11 bases in the middle.

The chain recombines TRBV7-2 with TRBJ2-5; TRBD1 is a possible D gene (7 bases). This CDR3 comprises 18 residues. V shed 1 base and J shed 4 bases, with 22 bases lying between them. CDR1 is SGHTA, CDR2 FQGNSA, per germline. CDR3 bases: TGTGCCAGCAGCTTAGTCGGCGGGCAGGGGGGCGTTAGAGAGACCCAGTACTTC. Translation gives CASSLVGGQGGVRETQYF.

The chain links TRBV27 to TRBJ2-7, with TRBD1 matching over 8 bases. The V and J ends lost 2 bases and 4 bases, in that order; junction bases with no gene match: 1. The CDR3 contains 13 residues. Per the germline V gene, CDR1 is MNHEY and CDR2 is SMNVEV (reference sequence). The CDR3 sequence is CASSLQGAYEQYF. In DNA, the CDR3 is TGTGCCAGCAGTTTACAGGGGGCTTACGAGCAGTACTTC.